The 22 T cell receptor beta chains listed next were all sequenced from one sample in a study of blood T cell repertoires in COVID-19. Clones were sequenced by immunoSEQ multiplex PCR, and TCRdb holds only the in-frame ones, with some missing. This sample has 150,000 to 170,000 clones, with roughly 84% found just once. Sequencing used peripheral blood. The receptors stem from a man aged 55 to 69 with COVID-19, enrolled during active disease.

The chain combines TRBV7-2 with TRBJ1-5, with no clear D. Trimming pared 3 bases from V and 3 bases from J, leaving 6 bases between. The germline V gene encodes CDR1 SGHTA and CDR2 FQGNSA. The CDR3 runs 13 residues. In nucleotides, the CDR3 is TGTGCCAGCAGCTTTGGCATCAATCAGCCCCAGCATTTT. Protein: CASSFGINQPQHF.

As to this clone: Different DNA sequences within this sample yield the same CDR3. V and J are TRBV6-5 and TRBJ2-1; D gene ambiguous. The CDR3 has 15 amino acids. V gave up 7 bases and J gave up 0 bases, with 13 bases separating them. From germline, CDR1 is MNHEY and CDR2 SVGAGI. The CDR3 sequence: CASNPTLSSYNEQFF. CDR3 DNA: TGTGCCAGCAACCCGACTCTGAGCTCCTACAATGAGCAGTTCTTC.

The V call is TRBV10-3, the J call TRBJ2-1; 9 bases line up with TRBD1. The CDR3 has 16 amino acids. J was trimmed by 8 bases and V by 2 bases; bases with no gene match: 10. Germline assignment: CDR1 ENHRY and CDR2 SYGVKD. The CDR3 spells CAISEPGQGISDEQFF. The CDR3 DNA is TGTGCCATCAGTGAGCCCGGACAGGGGATATCGGATGAGCAGTTCTTC.

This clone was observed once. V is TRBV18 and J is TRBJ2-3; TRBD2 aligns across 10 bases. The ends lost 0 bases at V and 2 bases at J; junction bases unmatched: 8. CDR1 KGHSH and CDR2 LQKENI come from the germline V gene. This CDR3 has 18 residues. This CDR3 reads CASSPPVTSGTYTDTQYF. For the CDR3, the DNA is TGTGCCAGCTCACCACCGGTCACTAGCGGGACATACACAGATACGCAGTATTTT.

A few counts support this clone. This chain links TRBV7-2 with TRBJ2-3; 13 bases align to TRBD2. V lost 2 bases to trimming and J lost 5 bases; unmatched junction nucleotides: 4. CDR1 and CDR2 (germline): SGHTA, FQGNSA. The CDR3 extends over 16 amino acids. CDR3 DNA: TGTGCCAGCAGCTTAAGACTAGCGGGAGGAATAGATACGCAGTATTTT. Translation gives CASSLRLAGGIDTQYF.

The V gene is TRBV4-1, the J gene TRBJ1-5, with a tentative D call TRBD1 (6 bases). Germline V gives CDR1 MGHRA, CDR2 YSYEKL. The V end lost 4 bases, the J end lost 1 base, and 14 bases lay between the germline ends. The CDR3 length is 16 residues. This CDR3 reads CASSPGPGTSNQPQHF. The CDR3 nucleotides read TGCGCCAGCAGCCCGGGTCCGGGGACAAGCAATCAGCCCCAGCATTTT.

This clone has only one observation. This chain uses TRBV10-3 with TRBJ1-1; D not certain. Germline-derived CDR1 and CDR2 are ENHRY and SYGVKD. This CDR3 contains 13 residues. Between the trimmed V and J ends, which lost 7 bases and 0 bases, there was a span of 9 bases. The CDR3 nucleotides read TGTGCCATCAAGGAGAAAATGAACACTGAAGCTTTCTTT. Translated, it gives CAIKEKMNTEAFF.

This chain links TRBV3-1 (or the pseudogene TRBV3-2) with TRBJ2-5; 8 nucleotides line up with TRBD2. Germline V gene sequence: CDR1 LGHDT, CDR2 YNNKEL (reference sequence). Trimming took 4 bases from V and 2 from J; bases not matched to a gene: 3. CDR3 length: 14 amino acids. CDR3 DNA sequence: TGTGCCAGCAGCCCCGGCGGGGGGCAAGAGACCCAGTACTTC. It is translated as CASSPGGGQETQYF.

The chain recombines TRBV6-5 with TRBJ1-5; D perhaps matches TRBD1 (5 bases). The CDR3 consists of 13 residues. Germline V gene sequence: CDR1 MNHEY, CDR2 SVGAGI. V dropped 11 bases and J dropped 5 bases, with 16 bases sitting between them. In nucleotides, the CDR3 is TGTGCCGGAAAGACAGAGGACCATCAGCCCCAGCATTTT. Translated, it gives CAGKTEDHQPQHF.

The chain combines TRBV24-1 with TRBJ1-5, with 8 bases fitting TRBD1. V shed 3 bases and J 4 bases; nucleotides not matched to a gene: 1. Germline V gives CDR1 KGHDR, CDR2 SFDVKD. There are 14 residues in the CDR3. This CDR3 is CATSDRTGNQPQHF. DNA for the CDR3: TGTGCCACCAGTGATCGGACAGGGAATCAGCCCCAGCATTTT.

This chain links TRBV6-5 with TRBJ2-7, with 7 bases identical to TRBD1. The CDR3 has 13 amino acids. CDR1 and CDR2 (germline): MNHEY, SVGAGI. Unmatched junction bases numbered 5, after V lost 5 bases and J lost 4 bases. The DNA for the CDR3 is TGTGCCAGCAGTAGACAGGGAAAATACGAGCAGTACTTC. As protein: CASSRQGKYEQYF.

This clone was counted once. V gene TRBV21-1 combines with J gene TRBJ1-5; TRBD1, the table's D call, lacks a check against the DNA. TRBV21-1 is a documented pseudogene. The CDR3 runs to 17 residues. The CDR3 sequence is CASTLTQGQGPNQPQHF. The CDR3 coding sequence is TGTGCCAGCACCTTAACCCAAGGACAGGGCCCAAATCAGCCCCAGCATTTT.

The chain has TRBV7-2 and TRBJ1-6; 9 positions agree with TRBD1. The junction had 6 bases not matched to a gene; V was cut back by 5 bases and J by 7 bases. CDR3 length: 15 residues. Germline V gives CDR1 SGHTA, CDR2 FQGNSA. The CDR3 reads CASSVRTGANSPLHF. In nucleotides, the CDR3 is TGTGCCAGCAGCGTAAGGACAGGGGCGAATTCACCCCTCCACTTT.

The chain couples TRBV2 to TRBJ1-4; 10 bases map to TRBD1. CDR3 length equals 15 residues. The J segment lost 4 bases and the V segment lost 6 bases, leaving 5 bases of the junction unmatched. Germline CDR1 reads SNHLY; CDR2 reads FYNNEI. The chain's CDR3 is CASRVGTGDNEKLFF. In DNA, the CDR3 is TGTGCCAGCAGGGTAGGGACAGGGGATAATGAAAAACTGTTTTTT.

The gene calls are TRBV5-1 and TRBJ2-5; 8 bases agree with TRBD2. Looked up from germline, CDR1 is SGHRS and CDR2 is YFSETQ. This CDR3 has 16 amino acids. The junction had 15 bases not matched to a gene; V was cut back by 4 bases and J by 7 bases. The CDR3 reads CASSPGERELLVTQYF. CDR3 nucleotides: TGCGCCAGCAGCCCGGGGGAGCGGGAGTTATTGGTGACCCAGTACTTC.

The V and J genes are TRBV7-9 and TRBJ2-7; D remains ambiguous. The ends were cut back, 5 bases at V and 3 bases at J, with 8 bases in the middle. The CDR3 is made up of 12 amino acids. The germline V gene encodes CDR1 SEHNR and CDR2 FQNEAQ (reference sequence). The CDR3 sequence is CASSPRLYEQYF. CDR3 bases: TGTGCCAGCAGCCCCCGTCTCTACGAGCAGTACTTC.

CDR3 bases: TGTGCCATCAGTGTAGGGACAGAGGGGAATCAGCCCCAGCATTTT. This gives the protein CAISVGTEGNQPQHF. The chain has TRBV10-3 and TRBJ1-5, with 7 bases that match TRBD1. The CDR3 is 15 amino acids. Trimming removed 4 bases from V and 4 bases from J; junction bases left unmatched: 7. Germline CDR1 is ENHRY and CDR2 is SYGVKD.

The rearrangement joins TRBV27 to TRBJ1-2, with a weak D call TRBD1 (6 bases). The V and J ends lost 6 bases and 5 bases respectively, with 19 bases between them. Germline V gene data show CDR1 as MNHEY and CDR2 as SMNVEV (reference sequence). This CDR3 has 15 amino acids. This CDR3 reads CASRTLGQPSYGYTF. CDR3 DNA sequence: TGTGCCAGCAGAACCCTCGGACAGCCGTCATATGGCTACACCTTC.

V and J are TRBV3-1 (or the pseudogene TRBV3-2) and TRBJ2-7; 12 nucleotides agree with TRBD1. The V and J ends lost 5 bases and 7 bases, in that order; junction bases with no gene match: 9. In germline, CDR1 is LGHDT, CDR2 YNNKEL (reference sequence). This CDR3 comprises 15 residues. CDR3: CASSTGTGGYREQYF. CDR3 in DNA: TGTGCCAGCAGCACGGGGACAGGGGGCTACAGAGAGCAGTACTTC.

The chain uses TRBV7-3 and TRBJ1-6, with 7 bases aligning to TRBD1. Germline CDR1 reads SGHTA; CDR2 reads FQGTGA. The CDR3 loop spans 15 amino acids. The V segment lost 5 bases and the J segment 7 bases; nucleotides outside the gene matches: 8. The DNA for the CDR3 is TGTGCCAGCAGCCCATCCGGGACAGTCAATTCACCCCTCCACTTT. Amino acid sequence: CASSPSGTVNSPLHF.

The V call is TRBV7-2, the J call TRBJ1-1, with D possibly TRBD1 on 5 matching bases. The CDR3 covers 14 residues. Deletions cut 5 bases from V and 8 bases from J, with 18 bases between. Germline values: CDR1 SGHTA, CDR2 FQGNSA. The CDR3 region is CASSPGGNGPEAFF. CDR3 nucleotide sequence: TGTGCCAGCAGCCCGGGGGGAAACGGGCCCGAAGCTTTCTTT.

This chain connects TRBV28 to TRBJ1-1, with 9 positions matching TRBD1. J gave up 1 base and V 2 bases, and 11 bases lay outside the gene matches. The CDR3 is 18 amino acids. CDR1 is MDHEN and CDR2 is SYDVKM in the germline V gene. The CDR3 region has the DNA TGTGCCAGCAGTTTAAAGGGACAGGGCTTTAGAAGGAACACTGAAGCTTTCTTT. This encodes CASSLKGQGFRRNTEAFF.